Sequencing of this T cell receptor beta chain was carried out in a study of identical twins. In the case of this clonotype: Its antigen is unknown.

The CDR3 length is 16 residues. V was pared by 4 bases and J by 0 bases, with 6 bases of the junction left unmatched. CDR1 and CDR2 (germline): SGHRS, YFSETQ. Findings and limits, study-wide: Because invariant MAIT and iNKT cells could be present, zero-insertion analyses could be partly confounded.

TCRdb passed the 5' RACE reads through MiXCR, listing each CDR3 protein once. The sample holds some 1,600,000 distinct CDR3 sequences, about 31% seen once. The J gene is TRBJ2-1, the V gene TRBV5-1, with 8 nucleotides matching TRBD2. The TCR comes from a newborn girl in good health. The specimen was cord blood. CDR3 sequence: CASSASGGPSYNEQFF. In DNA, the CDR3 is TGCGCCAGCAGCGCCTCGGGGGGGCCCTCCTACAATGAGCAGTTCTTC.